One and the same sample provided the 20 T cell receptor beta chains below, sequenced in a study of blood T cells in healthy people across ages. For the second PCR, which ran for 7 to 11 cycles, a sample-barcoded 5' primer and a J-beta primer mix were used. TCRdb independently ran MiXCR on the 5' RACE reads; one entry per CDR3 protein. There are about 1.1 million distinct CDR3 sequences in the sample; around two fifths occur only once, and 13% lies in the top ten. The material sequenced was blood. These receptors all come from a man aged 18 to 30 in good health.

The V gene is TRBV6-5, the J gene TRBJ1-1; D call uncertain. Trimming removed 7 bases at V and 4 bases at J, with 16 bases between. Germline CDR1 MNHEY, CDR2 SVGAGI. The CDR3 is made up of 14 amino acids. The CDR3 spells CASTPSRVGTEAFF. CDR3 nucleotide sequence: TGTGCCAGCACCCCCTCCCGAGTGGGCACTGAAGCTTTCTTT.

The CDR3 here is CASSLAGQGGGYTF. The CDR3 coding sequence is TGTGCCAGCAGCTTAGCAGGACAGGGAGGTGGCTACACCTTC. J is TRBJ1-2 and V is TRBV11-1; 8 positions agree with TRBD1. Germline V gene sequence: CDR1 SGHAT, CDR2 FQDESV (reference sequence). The CDR3 length is 14 residues. Losses at the gene ends were 0 bases for V and 7 bases for J; bases not matched to a gene: 4.

The V and J genes are TRBV20-1 and TRBJ2-1, with D possibly TRBD1 on 5 matching bases. Near its end, the DNA agrees better with TRBJ2-7, so the J call may be wrong. The V gene's germline CDR1 is DFQATT and CDR2 SNEGSKA (reference sequence). The CDR3 loop spans 14 amino acids. CDR3 region: CSASRAHGYNEQYF. In nucleotides, the CDR3 is TGCAGTGCTAGCAGGGCCCATGGCTACAATGAGCAGTACTTC.

This clonotype has just one count. CDR3 region: CASSESFQGGGYTF. Written as DNA, the CDR3 is TGTGCCAGCAGTGAATCCTTTCAGGGGGGTGGCTACACCTTC. The chain joins TRBV6-1 to TRBJ1-2; the match to TRBD1 covers 7 bases. Germline V gene lookup returns CDR1 MNHNS and CDR2 SASEGT. CDR3 length: 14 amino acids. V shed 2 bases and J 7 bases; nucleotides not matched to a gene: 7.

The table lists this clonotype with a few counts. The chain is built from TRBV6-2 or TRBV6-3 and TRBJ2-7; 8 nucleotides align to TRBD1. The V and J ends lost 6 bases and 2 bases, in that order; junction bases with no gene match: 9. The length of the CDR3 is 15 residues. Germline values: CDR1 MNHEY, CDR2 SVGEGT. The CDR3 sequence: CASRLRGQGPYEQYF. CDR3 coding DNA: TGTGCCAGCAGGCTTCGCGGACAGGGACCCTACGAGCAGTACTTC.

The chain couples TRBV2 to TRBJ2-3; TRBD1 aligns across 7 bases. With V trimmed by 10 bases and J by 2 bases, 12 bases remained unmatched. CDR1 is SNHLY and CDR2 is FYNNEI in the germline V gene. The CDR3 totals 15 residues. CDR3 protein: CAIQTDRETTDTQYF. The CDR3 DNA follows: TGTGCCATCCAAACCGACAGGGAGACCACAGATACGCAGTATTTT.

This clonotype was counted between two and nine times. V is TRBV12-3 or TRBV12-4 and J is TRBJ2-7; D is perhaps TRBD1 or TRBD2 (5 bases each). Trimming pared 8 bases from V and 6 bases from J, leaving 14 bases between. The CDR3 consists of 12 residues. In DNA form, the CDR3 reads TGTGCCAGCGGATCGGGACGGATCGAGCAGTACTTC. This codes for CASGSGRIEQYF.

This clonotype has just a few counts. The V and J genes are TRBV12-3 or TRBV12-4 and TRBJ2-2; 7 nucleotides agree with TRBD1. J lost 9 bases, V lost 6 bases, and 10 bases had no gene match. This CDR3 contains 14 residues. Here the CDR3 DNA reads TGTGCCAGCAGCGTATTACAGGGGTTGCGGGAGCTGTTTTTT. It encodes CASSVLQGLRELFF.

The chain joins TRBV12-3 or TRBV12-4 to TRBJ1-2; 8 nucleotides line up with TRBD1. This CDR3 has 13 amino acids. V gave up 6 bases and J gave up 7 bases; unmatched junction bases: 7. The DNA of the CDR3 is TGTGCCAGCAGCCCAGACAGGGGTGCTGGCTACACCTTC. Encoded protein: CASSPDRGAGYTF.

V is TRBV6-6 and J is TRBJ1-3; tentative D call: TRBD1 (6 bases). From germline, CDR1 is MNHNY and CDR2 SVGAGI (reference sequence). Trimming stripped 3 bases from V and 0 bases from J, with 9 bases between. This CDR3 region has 15 residues. The CDR3 sequence is CASSYTDSSGNTIYF. The CDR3 bases are TGTGCCAGCAGTTATACGGACAGCTCTGGAAACACCATATATTTT.

The chain is built from TRBV27 and TRBJ2-7; D remains ambiguous. The CDR3 loop spans 13 amino acids. Deletions cut 8 bases from V and 2 bases from J, with 13 bases between. Germline CDR1 and CDR2: MNHEY and SMNVEV (reference sequence). The CDR3 DNA reads TGTGCCAGCGCCTTCCTCAGTACCTACGAGCAGTACTTC. Translation: CASAFLSTYEQYF.

V and J are TRBV7-2 and TRBJ1-1; TRBD1 might be the D (6 bases). The CDR3 runs to 13 residues. CDR1 and CDR2 (germline): SGHTA, FQGNSA. V dropped 6 bases and J dropped 8 bases, with 16 bases sitting between them. The CDR3 region has the DNA TGTGCCAGCAGTTATAGGGTCGACAGGGAAGCTTTCTTT. It encodes CASSYRVDREAFF.

Comment on this clonotype: This may come from a read error, since a much larger clone is one base off. The rearrangement uses TRBV3-1 and TRBJ2-7; D not resolved. The CDR3 totals 15 residues. V lost 4 bases, J lost 7 bases, and 20 bases lay in between. CDR1 and CDR2 (germline): LGHDT, YNNKEL (reference sequence). The CDR3 loop is CASSPRAGTYNEQYF. Written as DNA, the CDR3 is TGTGCCAGCAGCCCACGGGCAGGAACCTACAATGAGCAGTACTTC.

V gene TRBV10-3 combines with J gene TRBJ2-1; D remains unclear. From germline, CDR1 is ENHRY and CDR2 SYGVKD. The germline V and J ends were trimmed by 0 bases and 9 bases, with 9 bases remaining between them. This CDR3 has 13 amino acids. This chain's CDR3 is CAISESARTEQFF. As DNA, the CDR3 is TGTGCCATCAGTGAGTCGGCCCGTACTGAGCAGTTCTTC.

Concerning this clonotype: A clone one base away is much larger, so this may be a read error. The chain joins TRBV25-1 to TRBJ2-5; D is unresolved. The CDR3 is made up of 14 amino acids. Germline loops: CDR1 MGHDK, CDR2 SYGVNS. The CDR3 loop reads CASGDVYHVETQYF. As DNA, the CDR3 is TGTGCCAGCGGTGATGTGTACCATGTGGAGACCCAGTACTTC.

This clonotype has a handful of counts. The V call is TRBV29-1, the J call TRBJ2-1, with D tentatively TRBD1 or TRBD2 (6 bases each). Germline CDR1 and CDR2: SQVTM and ANQGSEA. This CDR3 comprises 14 residues. V was pared by 7 bases and J by 1 base, with 14 bases between. Here the CDR3 DNA reads TGCAGCGCCTTTACAGGGAGGTCCTACAATGAGCAGTTCTTC. Translation gives CSAFTGRSYNEQFF.

This clonotype is a singleton in its sample. The chain carries TRBV7-2 and TRBJ2-1; D is possibly TRBD1 (5 bases). V shed 5 bases and J shed 2 bases, with 10 bases lying between them. The CDR3 consists of 14 residues. Germline V gene lookup returns CDR1 SGHTA and CDR2 FQGNSA. The CDR3 DNA sequence: TGTGCCAGCAGCGGGGCAGCTGCCTACAATGAGCAGTTCTTC. This sequence encodes CASSGAAAYNEQFF.

This clonotype was counted between two and nine times. The chain employs TRBV27 and TRBJ2-1, with 10 bases aligning to TRBD2. The ends lost 6 bases at V and 4 bases at J; junction bases unmatched: 9. Germline V gene data show CDR1 as MNHEY and CDR2 as SMNVEV (reference sequence). The length of the CDR3 is 16 residues. Written as DNA, the CDR3 is TGTGCCAGCAGCCAAAAAAAGCGGGGGGGTTACAATGAGCAGTTCTTC. Translated: CASSQKKRGGYNEQFF.

V and J are TRBV5-1 and TRBJ1-5; D unresolved. CDR1 and CDR2 from the germline V gene are SGHRS and YFSETQ. V lost 1 base and J 4 bases, leaving 15 bases between the germline ends. The CDR3 totals 16 residues. In nucleotides, the CDR3 is TGCGCCAGCAGCTTGTTTGGTGGGGAACAAAATCAGCCCCAGCATTTT. Translated, it gives CASSLFGGEQNQPQHF.

The table lists this clonotype with a few counts. The chain links TRBV28 to TRBJ1-5; D uncertain. This CDR3 comprises 15 residues. Germline V gene sequence: CDR1 MDHEN, CDR2 SYDVKM. Trimming took 3 bases from V and 0 from J, leaving 9 bases between them. CDR3 amino acids: CASSLLGNSNQPQHF. Written as DNA, the CDR3 is TGTGCCAGCAGTTTGTTGGGAAATAGCAATCAGCCCCAGCATTTT.